The 22 T cell receptor beta chains in this list originate from one sample, sequenced in a study of T-cell memory formation after mild COVID-19. TCRdb fed the 5' RACE reads into MiXCR, producing one record per CDR3 protein. The data hold 250,000 to 300,000 distinct CDR3 sequences, with 15% to 20% observed a single time. The sequencing input was PBMCs or a T cell subset sorted from them (not recorded which). The receptors shown here come from a man between 18 and 29 years old who had mild COVID-19 (a few samples of this study predate the infection). Cell type and time point are not known.

This clonotype was observed once. The J gene is TRBJ1-2, the V gene TRBV6-1; TRBD1 matches 9 bases. With 6 bases clipped from V and 4 bases from J, the junction kept 6 bases outside the gene matches. The CDR3 totals 14 residues. Germline CDR1 and CDR2: MNHNS and SASEGT. CDR3: CASRTGTGSYGYTF. The CDR3, as DNA: TGTGCCAGCAGGACCGGGACAGGGTCCTATGGCTACACCTTC.

This clonotype was seen more than once but under ten times. The chain is built from TRBV4-2 and TRBJ2-5; D is possibly TRBD2 (5 bases). The CDR3 extends over 13 amino acids. Germline values: CDR1 LGHNA, CDR2 YNFKEQ. The V end was cut by 4 bases, the J end by 4 bases, with 10 bases between. The DNA of the CDR3 is TGTGCCAGCAGCCGCGCAGAGGGAGAGACCCAGTACTTC. This encodes CASSRAEGETQYF.

This clonotype was counted a few times. The V gene is TRBV6-5, the J gene TRBJ2-2; D not certain. V gave up 0 bases and J gave up 6 bases, with 11 bases separating them. The CDR3 has 15 residues. From germline, CDR1 is MNHEY and CDR2 SVGAGI. The CDR3 nucleotides read TGTGCCAGCAGTTACTCACCCGGCCAGTCCGGGGAGCTGTTTTTT. Translation gives CASSYSPGQSGELFF.

This clonotype was seen a few times. The gene calls are TRBV7-9 and TRBJ2-5; 10 positions agree with TRBD1. V gave up 8 bases and J gave up 4 bases; unmatched junction bases: 4. The CDR3 sequence is 13 residues long. The germline V gene encodes CDR1 SEHNR and CDR2 FQNEAQ (reference sequence). In nucleotides, the CDR3 is TGTGCCAGCGTTGGACAGGGGGGAGAGACCCAGTACTTC. Translated, it gives CASVGQGGETQYF. Complete variable domain (other parts from reference TRBV7-9 and TRBJ2-5): DTGVSQNPRHKITKRGQNVTFRCDPISEHNRLYWYRQTLGQGPEFLTYFQNEAQLEKSRLLSDRFSAERPKGSFSTLEIQRTEQGDSAMYLCASVGQGGETQYFGPGTRLLVL.

This clonotype was observed a handful of times. V and J are TRBV5-1 and TRBJ1-1, with D hard to call. The CDR3 spans 14 residues. V lost 0 bases to trimming and J lost 2 bases, with 8 bases between them. Germline assignment: CDR1 SGHRS and CDR2 YFSETQ. CDR3 amino acids: CASSLDLYNTEAFF. DNA of the CDR3: TGCGCCAGCAGCTTGGATTTATATAACACTGAAGCTTTCTTT.

This clonotype showed up just a few times. The chain is built from TRBV4-2 and TRBJ2-3; 11 bases match TRBD2. CDR1 LGHNA and CDR2 YNFKEQ come from the germline V gene. V trimming: 0 bases; J trimming: 4 bases; junction bases outside the gene matches: 6. The length of the CDR3 is 17 residues. The CDR3, as DNA: TGTGCCAGCAGCCAAGAACCCCTAGCGGGGGGCCCAGATACGCAGTATTTT. Translating it yields CASSQEPLAGGPDTQYF.

This clonotype was counted ten times or more. The rearrangement uses TRBV10-3 and TRBJ2-7; 10 bases are a match to TRBD2. V was clipped by 10 bases and J by 2 bases; unmatched bases: 14. The CDR3 contains 16 residues. Looked up from germline, CDR1 is ENHRY and CDR2 is SYGVKD. The CDR3 here is CATEPHLAGATYEQYF. In nucleotides, the CDR3 is TGTGCCACCGAACCCCACCTAGCGGGGGCCACCTACGAGCAGTACTTC.

This clonotype occurred a few times. The chain carries TRBV7-2 and TRBJ1-5, with 12 nucleotides matching TRBD1. CDR1 and CDR2 from the germline V gene are SGHTA and FQGNSA. The CDR3 consists of 18 residues. V dropped 1 base and J dropped 3; count of bases not matched to a gene: 7. The CDR3 nucleotides read TGTGCCAGCAGCTTAGTCGGGACAGGGGGCTCGTACAATCAGCCCCAGCATTTT. Residues: CASSLVGTGGSYNQPQHF.

This clonotype came up a few times. The J gene is TRBJ2-4, the V gene TRBV7-2, with TRBD1 as a possible D gene (5 bases). V lost 1 base and J lost 11, with 18 bases in between. This CDR3 is built from 15 residues. The germline CDR1 and CDR2 sequences are SGHTA and FQGNSA. CDR3 sequence reads: CASSLDMTVVGVQYF. The CDR3 coding sequence is TGTGCCAGCAGCTTAGACATGACAGTTGTGGGTGTTCAGTACTTC.

In this sample, this clonotype turned up a few times. The CDR3 bases are TGTGCCAGCAGCGCCGCCAGCGGGGGGGCCGTCAATGAGCAGTTCTTC. Translation: CASSAASGGAVNEQFF. The chain joins TRBV11-2 to TRBJ2-1; 10 bases are a match to TRBD2. The CDR3 covers 16 residues. J gave up 6 bases and V 5 bases, and 10 bases lay outside the gene matches. CDR1 and CDR2 from the germline V gene are SGHAT and FQNNGV.

There are many counts of this clonotype. The chain links TRBV20-1 to TRBJ2-3; 9 bases fit TRBD2. From germline, CDR1 is DFQATT and CDR2 SNEGSKA (reference sequence). CDR3 length equals 16 residues. V lost 0 bases and J lost 4; bases outside the gene matches: 8. CDR3 sequence reads: CSARDIASGDADTQYF. In DNA, the CDR3 is TGCAGTGCTAGAGATATAGCTAGCGGGGATGCAGATACGCAGTATTTT.

The chain joins TRBV20-1 to TRBJ2-7; TRBD2 matches 10 bases. The CDR3 contains 15 residues. Germline CDR1 reads DFQATT; CDR2 reads SNEGSKA (reference sequence). V lost 3 bases and J lost 7; bases outside the gene matches: 12. The CDR3 nucleotides read TGCAGTGCTAGCCCCCCGACTAGCGGGTTGTCGGAGCAGTACGTC. This gives the protein CSASPPTSGLSEQYV.

This clonotype was observed once. This sequence joins TRBV6-1 and TRBJ2-3; 11 bases agree with TRBD1. Germline lookup yields CDR1 MNHNS and CDR2 SASEGT. The CDR3 consists of 15 residues. V lost 4 bases and J lost 6; bases outside the gene matches: 6. The CDR3 DNA reads as TGTGCCAGCAGTGTCGGACAGGGGGCTTCCGATACGCAGTATTTT. Translated, it gives CASSVGQGASDTQYF.

A few counts support this clonotype. This chain links TRBV6-5 with TRBJ2-7; D remains unclear. Germline V CDR1 and CDR2: MNHEY, SVGAGI. The CDR3 length is 14 residues. V was pared by 5 bases and J by 0 bases, with 11 bases between. CDR3 residues: CASSTSSSSYEQYV. The CDR3 DNA reads TGTGCCAGCAGTACGAGTTCTAGCTCCTACGAGCAGTACGTC.

The V call is TRBV7-6, the J call TRBJ2-4; the match to TRBD2 covers 8 bases. V shed 1 base and J 3 bases; nucleotides not matched to a gene: 8. The CDR3 extends over 17 amino acids. CDR1 SGHVS and CDR2 FNYEAQ come from the germline V gene. The CDR3 bases are TGTGCCAGCAGCTTAGGGGCCTTGCGGGGGGTCAAAAACATTCAGTACTTC. It codes for CASSLGALRGVKNIQYF.

This clonotype showed up many times. The chain uses TRBV12-3 or TRBV12-4 and TRBJ2-2; 7 bases map to TRBD1. J gave up 4 bases and V 1 base, and 6 bases lay outside the gene matches. This CDR3 comprises 16 residues. The CDR3 loop is CASSLVHRGGTGELFF. CDR3 bases: TGTGCCAGCAGTTTAGTCCACAGGGGCGGCACCGGGGAGCTGTTTTTT.

With respect to this clonotype: A single base separates this from a much larger clone, so it may be a read error. The V and J genes are TRBV5-1 and TRBJ2-1; 8 bases are a match to TRBD2. The J segment lost 2 bases and the V segment lost 4 bases, leaving 14 bases of the junction unmatched. Germline loops: CDR1 SGHRS, CDR2 YFSETQ. This CDR3 has 18 amino acids. The CDR3: CASSGIYLAGSPYNEQFF. The CDR3 DNA reads TGCGCCAGCAGCGGAATATACCTAGCGGGCTCCCCCTACAATGAGCAGTTCTTC.

The rearrangement links TRBV4-1 to TRBJ2-1; D is unresolved. Germline V gene sequence: CDR1 MGHRA, CDR2 YSYEKL. The CDR3 is 16 amino acids. Trimming pared 7 bases from V and 3 bases from J, leaving 19 bases between. Here the CDR3 reads CASTLREGQHYNEQFF. CDR3 coding DNA: TGCGCCAGCACCTTAAGGGAAGGGCAGCACTACAATGAGCAGTTCTTC.

This clonotype has more than one count but fewer than ten. V and J are TRBV19 and TRBJ2-3, with TRBD1 as a possible D gene (5 bases). The CDR3 totals 15 residues. The germline gives CDR1 LNHDA, CDR2 SQIVND (reference sequence). Trimming left V 3 bases short and J 2 bases short, with 12 bases between. The CDR3 nucleotides are TGTGCCAGTAGTATTTTGGCAGGGATCACAGATACGCAGTATTTT. This translates into CASSILAGITDTQYF.

This clonotype was picked up a small number of times. This rearrangement joins TRBV24-1 to TRBJ1-4; 7 bases fit TRBD1. V lost 4 bases to trimming and J lost 4 bases; unmatched junction nucleotides: 8. The length of the CDR3 is 16 residues. Germline V gene sequence: CDR1 KGHDR, CDR2 SFDVKD. The CDR3 is CATSESTGAVNEKLFF. DNA for the CDR3: TGTGCCACCAGTGAATCCACAGGGGCCGTTAATGAAAAACTGTTTTTT.

The table lists this clonotype with a few counts. The chain has TRBV5-1 and TRBJ2-7; no firm D call. Per the germline V gene, CDR1 is SGHRS and CDR2 is YFSETQ. The CDR3 is 13 amino acids. Trimming removed 7 bases from V and 0 bases from J, with 11 bases in between. The CDR3 spells CASSFQVSYEQYF. CDR3 nucleotide sequence: TGCGCCAGCTCCTTCCAGGTCTCCTACGAGCAGTACTTC. Using reference TRBV5-1 and TRBJ2-7 for the parts outside the CDR3, the full variable domain is KAGVTQTPRYLIKTRGQQVTLSCSPISGHRSVSWYQQTPGQGLQFLFEYFSETQRNKGNFPGRFSGRQFSNSRSEMNVSTLELGDSALYLCASSFQVSYEQYFGPGTRLTVT.

The V gene is TRBV6-1, the J gene TRBJ1-6; no definite D call. Germline values: CDR1 MNHNS, CDR2 SASEGT. Deletions cut 2 bases from V and 6 bases from J, with 5 bases between. The CDR3 sequence is 13 residues long. CDR3 loop: CASSETGNSPLHF. In nucleotides, the CDR3 is TGTGCCAGCAGTGAAACCGGTAATTCACCCCTCCACTTT.